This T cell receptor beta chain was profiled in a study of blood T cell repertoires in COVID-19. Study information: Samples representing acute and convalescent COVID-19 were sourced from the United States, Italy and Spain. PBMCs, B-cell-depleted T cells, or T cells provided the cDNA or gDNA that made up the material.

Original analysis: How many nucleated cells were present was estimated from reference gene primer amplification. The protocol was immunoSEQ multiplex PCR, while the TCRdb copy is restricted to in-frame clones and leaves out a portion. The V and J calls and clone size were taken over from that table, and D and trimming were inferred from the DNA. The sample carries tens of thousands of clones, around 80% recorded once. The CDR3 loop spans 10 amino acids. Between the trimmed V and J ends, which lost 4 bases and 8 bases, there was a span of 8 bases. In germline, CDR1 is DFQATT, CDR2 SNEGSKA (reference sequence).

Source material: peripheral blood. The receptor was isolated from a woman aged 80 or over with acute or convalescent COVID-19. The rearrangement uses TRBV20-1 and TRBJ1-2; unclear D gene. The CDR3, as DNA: TGCAGTGCTACGTCCCGGGGCTACACCTTC. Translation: CSATSRGYTF.